This T cell receptor (beta chain) was obtained from a study of blood T cell repertoires in COVID-19. On the study more broadly: Sample material is recorded as cDNA or gDNA derived from T cells, B-cell-depleted T cells, or PBMCs.

Assay used: immunoSEQ multiplex PCR; TCRdb lists only in-frame clones, some missing. This sample has tens of thousands of clones, with 65% to 90% found just once. Germline-derived CDR1 and CDR2 are SGHTA and FQGNSA. The V and J ends lost 6 bases and 2 bases respectively, with 13 bases between them. This CDR3 is built from 14 residues. This rearrangement joins TRBV7-2 to TRBJ1-1; the D gene is possibly TRBD1 (6 bases). The TCR originated in a human donor with acute or convalescent COVID-19. The donor label of this sample is uncertain. The sequenced sample consisted of peripheral blood. In DNA, the CDR3 is TGTGCCAGCAGTTTCGACAGGTTCAACACTGAAGCTTTCTTT. Translated, it gives CASSFDRFNTEAFF.